The clone carrying this TCR beta chain was seen ten or more times. The antigen is unknown. This entry belongs to a study of regulatory T cells in long-lasting Graves disease. In the study overall: Over 5 years on antithyroid drugs plus positive TSH receptor antibodies marked Graves' disease as persistent.

The V gene's germline CDR1 is LNHDA and CDR2 SQIVND (reference sequence). With 10 bases removed from V and 5 bases from J, the gap between germline ends came to 16 bases. The length of the CDR3 is 13 residues. As to time point: persistent/refractory GD, antithyroid drugs over 5 years with positive TRAb. Preparation of the TCR library used RNA extracted from PBMCs. It was by American Thyroid Association guidelines that Graves' disease was diagnosed. Recruitment took place at an endocrinology department in Xi'an, China. Study-wide results and limits: Persistent patients had more shared public clonotypes (around 3,000) than new patients (about 920).

TCR beta libraries were built with iRepertoire HTBI primers and Arm-PCR of CDR3 regions. TCRdb reprocessed the multiplex PCR reads via MiXCR and lists one record per CDR3 protein. The sample holds about 470,000 distinct CDR3 sequences, roughly a fifth seen once. The TCR sequence derives from a female donor with Graves disease. The chain recombines TRBV19 with TRBJ2-3; possible D gene TRBD2, 6 bases. This material consisted of peripheral blood mononuclear cells (PBMCs), taken when the disease was refractory, from a patient treated with antithyroid drugs. The DNA for the CDR3 is TGTGCCACTGCGACTAGTTTAGTAGATACGCAGTATTTT. This encodes CATATSLVDTQYF.